This T cell receptor beta chain derives from a study of T cell responses to AZD1222 COVID-19 vaccine. Some clones are missing from TCRdb's copy, which holds only in-frame ones; the method was immunoSEQ multiplex PCR. The table has about 130,000 clones, approximately 88% seen once. Germline lookup yields CDR1 SNHLY and CDR2 FYNNEI. There are 14 residues in the CDR3. The V end was cut by 8 bases, the J end by 7 bases, with 15 bases between. Study observations and caveats: The donor group comprised mostly white British people and more females; the analysis possibly underestimated clonal diversity.

As to this clone: The target antigen is unknown.

This sequence joins TRBV2 and TRBJ1-6; a possible D gene is TRBD1 (6 bases). Here the sequenced sample was peripheral blood, taken on day 0 of AZD1222 vaccination. This sequence was found in an adult in good health. The CDR3 DNA reads TGTGCCAGCGGCCAACAGGGTATGAATTCACCCCTCCACTTT. Translating gives CASGQQGMNSPLHF.